This T cell receptor (beta chain) was captured by sequencing in a study of CD8 T cells in Susac syndrome. About 0.45 to 1 ug RNA was reverse transcribed with random hexamers. The authors amplified TCR beta CDR3 across 54 Vbeta and 13 Jbeta using immunoSEQ multiplex PCR. Each CDR3 protein gets one entry after TCRdb re-called the immunoSEQ multiplex PCR reads with MiXCR. The sample carries some 130,000 distinct CDR3 sequences, 95% recorded once. Definite or probable Susac syndrome was diagnosed using recently defined diagnostic criteria. The authors negatively isolated CD8+ and CD4+ T cells and FACS-enriched TEMRA cells. The V segment lost 5 bases and the J segment 6 bases; nucleotides outside the gene matches: 6. This CDR3 region has 15 residues. CDR1 and CDR2 (germline): SGHRS, YFSETQ.

V is TRBV5-1 and J is TRBJ1-5; 12 positions agree with TRBD1. The receptor was isolated from a human donor with Susac syndrome. Material: CD8+ T cells from PBMCs. Written as DNA, the CDR3 is TGCGCCAGCAGGGACGGGACAGGGGGCGGTCAGCCCCAGCATTTT. Protein product: CASRDGTGGGQPQHF.